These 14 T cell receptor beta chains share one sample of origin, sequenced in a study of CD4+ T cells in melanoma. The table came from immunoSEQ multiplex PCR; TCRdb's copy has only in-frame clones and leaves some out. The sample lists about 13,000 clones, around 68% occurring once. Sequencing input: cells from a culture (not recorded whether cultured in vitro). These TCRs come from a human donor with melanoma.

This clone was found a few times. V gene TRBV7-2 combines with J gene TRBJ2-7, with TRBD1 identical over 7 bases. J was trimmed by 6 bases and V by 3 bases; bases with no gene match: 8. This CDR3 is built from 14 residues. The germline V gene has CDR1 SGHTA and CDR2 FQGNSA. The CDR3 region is CASSFRRQGREQYF. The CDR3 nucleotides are TGTGCCAGCAGCTTTCGGAGACAGGGACGCGAGCAGTACTTC.

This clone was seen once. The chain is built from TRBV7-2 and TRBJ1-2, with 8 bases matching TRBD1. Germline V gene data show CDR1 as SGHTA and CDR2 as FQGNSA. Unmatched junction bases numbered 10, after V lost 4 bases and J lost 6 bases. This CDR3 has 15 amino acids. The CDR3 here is CASSSNRGSIDGYTF. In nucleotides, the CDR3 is TGTGCCAGCAGCTCGAACAGGGGGAGTATAGATGGCTACACCTTC.

CDR3: CASSLAEGGSGEAFF. DNA of the CDR3: TGCGCCAGCAGCTTGGCCGAAGGGGGGTCTGGTGAAGCTTTCTTT. The J gene is TRBJ1-1, the V gene TRBV5-1; tentative D call: TRBD1 (6 bases). Deletions cut 0 bases from V and 7 bases from J, with 16 bases between. This CDR3 is 15 amino acids long. Germline CDR1 and CDR2: SGHRS and YFSETQ.

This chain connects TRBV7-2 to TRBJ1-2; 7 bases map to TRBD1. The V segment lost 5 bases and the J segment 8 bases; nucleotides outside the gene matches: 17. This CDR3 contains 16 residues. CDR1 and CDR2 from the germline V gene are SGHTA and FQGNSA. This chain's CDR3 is CASSRGGKTGSWGYTF. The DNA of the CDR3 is TGTGCCAGCAGCCGCGGGGGCAAGACAGGGAGCTGGGGCTACACCTTC. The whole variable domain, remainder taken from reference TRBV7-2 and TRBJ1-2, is GAGVSQSPSNKVTEKGKDVELRCDPISGHTALYWYRQSLGQGLEFLIYFQGNSAPDKSGLPSDRFSAERTGGSVSTLTIQRTQQEDSAVYLCASSRGGKTGSWGYTFGSGTRLTVV.

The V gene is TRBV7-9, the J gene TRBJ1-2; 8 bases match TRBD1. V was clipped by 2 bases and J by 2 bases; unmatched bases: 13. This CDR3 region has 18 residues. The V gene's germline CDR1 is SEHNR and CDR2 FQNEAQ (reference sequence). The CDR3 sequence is CASSLSLGRTGTNYGYTF. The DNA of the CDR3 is TGTGCCAGCAGCTTATCCCTCGGTAGGACAGGGACCAACTATGGCTACACCTTC.

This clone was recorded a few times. This CDR3 is CASMAGPGNIQYF. Here the CDR3 DNA reads TGTGCCAGCATGGCCGGACCGGGAAACATTCAGTACTTC. This sequence joins TRBV2 and TRBJ2-4, with D unclear. CDR1 and CDR2 (germline): SNHLY, FYNNEI. The CDR3 runs to 13 residues. The V gene lost 7 bases and the J gene lost 6 bases, with 13 bases spanning the gap. Full variable domain (remainder filled in from reference TRBV2 and TRBJ2-4): EPEVTQTPSHQVTQMGQEVILRCVPISNHLYFYWYRQILGQKVEFLVSFYNNEISEKSEIFDDQFSVERPDGSNFTLKIRSTKLEDSAMYFCASMAGPGNIQYFGAGTRLSVL.

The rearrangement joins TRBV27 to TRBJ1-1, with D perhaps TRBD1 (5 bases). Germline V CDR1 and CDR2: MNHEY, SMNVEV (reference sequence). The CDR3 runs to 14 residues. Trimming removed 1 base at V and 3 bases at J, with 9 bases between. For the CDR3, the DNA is TGTGCCAGCAGTTTATTTGGGGGTTACACTGAAGCTTTCTTT. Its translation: CASSLFGGYTEAFF.

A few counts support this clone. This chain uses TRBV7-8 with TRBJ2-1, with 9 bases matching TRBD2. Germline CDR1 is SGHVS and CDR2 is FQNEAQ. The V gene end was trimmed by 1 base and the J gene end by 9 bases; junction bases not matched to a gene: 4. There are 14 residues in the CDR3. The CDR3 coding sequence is TGTGCCAGCAGCTTAGGCGGGGGGGCGGGTGAGCAGTTCTTC. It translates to CASSLGGGAGEQFF.

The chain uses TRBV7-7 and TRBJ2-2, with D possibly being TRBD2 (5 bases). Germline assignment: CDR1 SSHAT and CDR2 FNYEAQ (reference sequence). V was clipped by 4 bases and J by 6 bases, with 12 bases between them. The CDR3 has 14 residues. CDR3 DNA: TGTGCCAGCAGCTCACTAGGTGGGGCCGGGGAGCTGTTTTTT. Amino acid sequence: CASSSLGGAGELFF.

The CDR3 here is CASSSTPTQGWANYGYTF. CDR3 coding DNA: TGTGCCAGCAGCTCGACCCCAACCCAGGGATGGGCTAACTATGGCTACACCTTC. The chain is built from TRBV5-5 and TRBJ1-2; D is perhaps TRBD1 (5 bases). Trimming shortened V by 3 bases and J by 0 bases, and 21 bases separated the two germline ends. CDR3 size: 18 residues. Germline V gene lookup returns CDR1 SGHKS and CDR2 YYEKEE (reference sequence). Together with reference TRBV5-5 and TRBJ1-2, the CDR3 gives the full variable domain: DAGVTQSPTHLIKTRGQQVTLRCSPISGHKSVSWYQQVLGQGPQFIFQYYEKEERGRGNFPDRFSARQFPNYSSELNVNALLLGDSALYLCASSSTPTQGWANYGYTFGSGTRLTVV.

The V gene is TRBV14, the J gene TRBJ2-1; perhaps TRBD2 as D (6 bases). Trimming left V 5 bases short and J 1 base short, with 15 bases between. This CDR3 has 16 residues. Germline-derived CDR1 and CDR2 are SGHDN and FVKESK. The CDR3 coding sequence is TGTGCCAGCAGCGGGAGGATTTCAAAATCCTACAATGAGCAGTTCTTC. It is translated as CASSGRISKSYNEQFF.

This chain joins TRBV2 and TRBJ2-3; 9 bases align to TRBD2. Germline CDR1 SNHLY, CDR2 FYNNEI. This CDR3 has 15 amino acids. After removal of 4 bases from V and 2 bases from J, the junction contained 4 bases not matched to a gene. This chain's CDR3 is CASSGTSVATDTQYF. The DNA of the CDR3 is TGTGCCAGCAGTGGGACTAGCGTTGCCACAGATACGCAGTATTTT.

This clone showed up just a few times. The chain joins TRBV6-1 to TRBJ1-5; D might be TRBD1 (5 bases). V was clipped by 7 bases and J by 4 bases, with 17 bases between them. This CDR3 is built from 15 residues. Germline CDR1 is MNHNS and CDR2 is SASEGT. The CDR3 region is CASTWGDGGNQPQHF. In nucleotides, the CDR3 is TGTGCCAGCACATGGGGGGACGGTGGAAATCAGCCCCAGCATTTT.

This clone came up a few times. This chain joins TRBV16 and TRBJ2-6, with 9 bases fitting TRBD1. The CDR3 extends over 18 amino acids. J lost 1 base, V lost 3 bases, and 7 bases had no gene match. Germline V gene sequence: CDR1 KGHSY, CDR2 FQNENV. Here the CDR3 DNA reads TGTGCCAGCAGCCACCTCGGGACAGGGCTGTCTGGGGCCAACGTCCTGACTTTC. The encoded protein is CASSHLGTGLSGANVLTF.